A selection of T cell receptor beta chains follows, all from one sample in a study of blood T cell repertoires in COVID-19. Method: immunoSEQ multiplex PCR; TCRdb's copy keeps in-frame clones and lacks some. The sample lists more than 65,000 clones; about four fifths were seen once. The sequencing input was peripheral blood. Receptor source: a woman in her seventies with acute or convalescent COVID-19. The CDR3 runs from the conserved cysteine through the conserved F or W. Each record gives: V gene, D gene, J gene, clone size, CDR3 protein, CDR3 DNA. D genes are given only for firm matches. Where a row states a size, it is once, few, many or the class of an expanded clone; other rows omit it.

>TRBV27|TRBD2|TRBJ2-1|NA
CASSRLAGEGNEQFF
TGTGCCAGCAGCCGCCTAGCGGGAGAAGGTAATGAGCAGTTCTTC
>TRBV19|NA|TRBJ1-5|NA
CASRQVGFNQPQHF
TGTGCCAGCAGACAGGTTGGGTTCAATCAGCCCCAGCATTTT
>TRBV7-3|TRBD2|TRBJ2-5|NA
CASSLFGGSVQETQYF
TGTGCCAGCAGCTTGTTTGGCGGGAGTGTCCAAGAGACCCAGTACTTC
>TRBV7-9|TRBD1|TRBJ1-1|NA
CASSPGTGLEAFF
TGTGCCAGCAGCCCCGGGACAGGGCTTGAAGCTTTCTTT
>TRBV19|NA|TRBJ1-2|NA
CASSIGGSPWGYTF
TGTGCCAGTAGTATTGGCGGCAGCCCCTGGGGCTACACCTTC
>TRBV18|TRBD1|TRBJ2-7|NA
CASSPGTGMGEQYF
TGTGCCAGCTCACCGGGGACAGGGATGGGCGAGCAGTACTTC
>TRBV7-2|NA|TRBJ1-6|few
CASSSSLSLLHF
TGTGCCAGCAGCTCTTCCTTGAGTCTCCTCCACTTT
>TRBV6-4|NA|TRBJ2-1|few
CASSDSKGVPVYNEQFF
TGTGCCAGCAGTGACTCGAAAGGGGTCCCGGTATACAATGAGCAGTTCTTC
>TRBV4-2|TRBD1|TRBJ1-2|NA
CASSQELQGASGYTF
TGTGCCAGCAGCCAAGAGTTACAGGGGGCAAGTGGCTACACCTTC
>TRBV3-1/TRBV3-2|NA|TRBJ1-4|NA
CASSQQGLVSNEKLFF
TGTGCCAGCAGCCAGCAGGGCCTTGTATCTAATGAAAAACTGTTTTTT
>TRBV29-1|TRBD1|TRBJ2-5|NA
CSVATGVQETQYF
TGCAGCGTAGCTACAGGGGTTCAAGAGACCCAGTACTTC
>TRBV6-5|NA|TRBJ1-6|NA
CASSGYGAKNSPLHF
TGTGCCAGCAGCGGGTATGGGGCTAAGAATTCACCCCTCCACTTT
>TRBV29-1|TRBD2|TRBJ2-3|NA
CSVEMGLAPDIDTQYF
TGCAGCGTTGAGATGGGACTAGCGCCTGATATCGATACGCAGTATTTT
>TRBV5-6|NA|TRBJ2-6|NA
CASSLVGGWIPGANVLTF
TGTGCCAGCAGCTTGGTCGGAGGTTGGATCCCTGGGGCCAACGTCCTGACTTTC
>TRBV20-1|NA|TRBJ1-3|once
CSASSAGNTIYF
TGCAGTGCTAGTAGCGCTGGAAACACCATATATTTT
>TRBV19|NA|TRBJ1-5|NA
CATHRGGAGVGNQPQHF
TGTGCCACACACCGTGGGGGGGCAGGGGTTGGCAATCAGCCCCAGCATTTT
>TRBV10-3|TRBD1|TRBJ2-7|once
CAISESVGQGYHEQYF
TGTGCCATCAGTGAGTCGGTCGGACAGGGTTACCACGAGCAGTACTTC
>TRBV6-5|NA|TRBJ2-4|NA
CASRDRVQYF
TGTGCCAGCAGAGATCGGGTTCAGTACTTC
>TRBV6-6|TRBD1|TRBJ1-5|NA
CASSPQGQGASSSNQPQHF
TGTGCCAGCAGTCCCCAGGGACAGGGGGCGAGTAGTAGCAATCAGCCCCAGCATTTT
>TRBV19|TRBD1|TRBJ1-6|NA
CASSPSRGQVPYNSPLHF
TGTGCCAGCTCTCCGTCCAGGGGGCAGGTACCCTATAATTCACCCCTCCACTTT
>TRBV10-3|TRBD1|TRBJ2-5|NA
CAISEPTGGAGQETQYF
TGTGCCATCAGTGAGCCGACAGGGGGCGCAGGGCAAGAGACCCAGTACTTC
>TRBV11-1|TRBD1|TRBJ2-7|hyperexpanded
CASSFGTGYEQYF
TGTGCCAGCAGCTTCGGGACAGGGTACGAGCAGTACTTC
>TRBV5-1|NA|TRBJ1-1|few
CASSFSSGINTEAFF
TGCGCCAGCAGCTTTAGTTCAGGGATCAACACTGAAGCTTTCTTT
>TRBV5-1|NA|TRBJ2-3|NA
CASLEGREVGVSDTQYF
TGCGCCAGCCTGGAAGGCAGGGAGGTAGGTGTCTCAGATACGCAGTATTTT
>TRBV9|NA|TRBJ2-4|NA
CASSGQKNIQYF
TGTGCCAGCAGCGGTCAGAAAAACATTCAGTACTTC
>TRBV7-8|NA|TRBJ2-1|NA
CASSHSTAFSNEQFF
TGTGCCAGCAGCCACAGTACAGCCTTTAGCAATGAGCAGTTCTTC
>TRBV5-4|NA|TRBJ2-7|NA
CASSLWHSYEQYF
TGTGCCAGCAGCTTGTGGCACTCCTACGAGCAGTACTTC
>TRBV20-1|TRBD2|TRBJ2-5|NA
CSASSTSGVQETQYF
TGCAGTGCTAGTTCGACTAGCGGGGTCCAAGAGACCCAGTACTTC
>TRBV5-8|TRBD2|TRBJ2-7|once
CASSRGLAGSYEQYF
TGTGCCAGCAGCCGGGGACTAGCGGGAAGCTACGAGCAGTACTTC
>TRBV7-9|NA|TRBJ2-7|many
CASSPRIGTHDSYEQYF
TGTGCCAGCAGCCCTAGAATCGGGACACACGACAGCTACGAGCAGTACTTC
>TRBV18|NA|TRBJ2-1|NA
CASSRGRQYLDEQFF
TGTGCCAGCTCACGGGGCCGCCAATATTTGGATGAGCAGTTCTTC
>TRBV18|TRBD1|TRBJ2-5|NA
CASSPPRTGSETQYF
TGTGCCAGCTCACCACCCCGGACAGGGTCAGAGACCCAGTACTTC
>TRBV21-1|NA|TRBJ2-3|NA
CASSTLTSGRAEDTQYF
TGTGCCAGCAGCACTCTGACTAGCGGGAGGGCAGAAGATACGCAGTATTTT
>TRBV7-3|NA|TRBJ1-6|NA
CASSLGSGAGSPLHF
TGTGCCAGCAGCTTAGGTTCGGGCGCGGGTTCACCCCTCCACTTT
>TRBV30|TRBD1|TRBJ1-3|NA
CAWSPRQGAFGNTIYF
TGTGCCTGGAGTCCACGACAGGGGGCTTTTGGAAACACCATATATTTT
>TRBV7-3|TRBD2|TRBJ2-1|few
CASSLVAGGPNNEQFF
TGTGCCAGCAGCTTAGTAGCGGGAGGCCCTAACAATGAGCAGTTCTTC
>TRBV3-1/TRBV3-2|NA|TRBJ1-3|once
CASSQGTHSGNTIYF
TGTGCCAGCAGCCAAGGGACACACTCTGGAAACACCATATATTTT
>TRBV5-1|NA|TRBJ2-5|NA
CASSFKETQYF
TGCGCCAGCAGCTTTAAAGAGACCCAGTACTTC
>TRBV3-1/TRBV3-2|NA|TRBJ2-7|few
CASSQGTTGGTKQYF
TGTGCCAGCAGCCAAGGAACCACAGGGGGGACTAAGCAGTACTTC
>TRBV19|TRBD1|TRBJ2-3|NA
CASSRLGTGSTDTQYF
TGTGCCAGTAGTAGGCTCGGGACAGGCAGCACAGATACGCAGTATTTT
>TRBV10-3|TRBD1|TRBJ2-5|NA
CAISEPGTGGDF
TGTGCCATCAGTGAGCCCGGGACAGGGGGTGACTTC
>TRBV7-9|NA|TRBJ2-3|few
CASSLYEQHTQYF
TGTGCCAGCAGCTTATACGAGCAACATACGCAGTATTTT
>TRBV3-1/TRBV3-2|NA|TRBJ2-1|NA
CASSQGQGYEQFF
TGTGCCAGCAGCCAGGGTCAGGGCTATGAGCAGTTCTTC
>TRBV4-2|TRBD2|TRBJ2-5|NA
CASSQIPSGETQYF
TGTGCCAGCAGCCAAATCCCTAGCGGAGAGACCCAGTACTTC
>TRBV3-1/TRBV3-2|TRBD2|TRBJ2-2|NA
CASRATSGGSGELFF
TGTGCCAGCAGGGCGACTAGCGGGGGCTCCGGGGAGCTGTTTTTT
>TRBV4-2|TRBD2|TRBJ2-2|NA
CASSQASGSSWEELFF
TGTGCCAGCAGCCAGGCTAGCGGGAGTTCTTGGGAGGAGCTGTTTTTT
>TRBV7-3|TRBD2|TRBJ2-3|NA
CASSQNRGRGPDTQYF
TGTGCCAGCAGCCAAAATCGCGGGAGGGGCCCAGATACGCAGTATTTT
>TRBV5-1|NA|TRBJ2-3|NA
CASSLSQIAAGTDTQYF
TGCGCCAGCAGCTTAAGTCAGATAGCGGCCGGTACAGATACGCAGTATTTT
>TRBV7-3|NA|TRBJ2-2|few
CASSLGPAGELFF
TGTGCCAGCAGCTTGGGCCCCGCCGGGGAGCTGTTTTTT
>TRBV2|TRBD2|TRBJ2-7|NA
CASSGGLAGAWYF
TGTGCCAGCAGTGGGGGACTAGCGGGAGCCTGGTACTTC
>TRBV5-1|NA|TRBJ2-7|few
CASSSTGGTYEQYF
TGCGCCAGCAGCTCAACAGGTGGAACCTACGAGCAGTACTTC
>TRBV7-3|NA|TRBJ2-2|NA
CASSFSPWTSNTGELFF
TGTGCCAGCAGCTTTTCCCCTTGGACATCGAACACCGGGGAGCTGTTTTTT
>TRBV27|TRBD1|TRBJ2-5|NA
CASSLWTGTEEETQYF
TGTGCCAGCAGTTTATGGACCGGGACAGAAGAAGAGACCCAGTACTTC
>TRBV7-2|NA|TRBJ2-7|few
CASSLASAYEQYF
TGTGCCAGCAGCTTAGCGTCTGCCTACGAGCAGTACTTC
>TRBV5-1|TRBD2|TRBJ2-2|NA
CASSLGGSRTGELFF
TGCGCCAGCAGCTTGGGCGGGAGTAGGACCGGGGAGCTGTTTTTT
>TRBV3-1/TRBV3-2|TRBD2|TRBJ2-1|NA
CASSQGGRASEQFF
TGTGCCAGCAGCCAAGGAGGGAGGGCCAGTGAGCAGTTCTTC
>TRBV12-3/TRBV12-4|NA|TRBJ1-2|NA
CASSLLNSGYTF
TGTGCCAGCAGCCTCTTAAACAGCGGCTACACCTTC
>TRBV5-1|NA|TRBJ2-3|NA
CASSLGGLAGTDTQYF
TGCGCCAGCAGCTTGGGGGGGCTAGCGGGCACAGATACGCAGTATTTT
>TRBV14|TRBD2|TRBJ2-1|once
CASSQVVMWRAGGPYNEQFF
TGTGCCAGCAGCCAAGTGGTCATGTGGAGAGCGGGAGGACCCTACAATGAGCAGTTCTTC